The 32 T cell receptor beta chains below come from one sample, sequenced in a study of OX40 agonist ivuxolimab in advanced cancers. The receptor library was made with the immunoSEQ multiplex PCR assay. What TCRdb holds here is the immuneACCESS table cut down to in-frame rearrangements. Part of the clones is not present; checked against another copy, under half of the missing clones reflect an unresolved V gene, and the others are unexplained. Recorded for this sample are 35,000 to 45,000 clones; about nine tenths of them occurred a single time. The top ten clones comprise 15% of the sample. Sequencing used CD4+ or CD8+ T cells sorted from blood, obtained in a trial of the OX40 agonist ivuxolimab. The source is an adult with an advanced solid tumor such as melanoma, head and neck, liver or kidney cancer.

Here the CDR3 DNA reads TGTGCCAGCAGTTTATCAGTCGTCAACTACGAGCAGTACTTC. Protein sequence: CASSLSVVNYEQYF. The rearrangement uses TRBV27 and TRBJ2-5; D gene uncertain. The last part of the DNA fits TRBJ2-7 better; the J call may be wrong. Germline loops: CDR1 MNHEY, CDR2 SMNVEV (reference sequence). The CDR3 loop spans 14 amino acids.

V gene TRBV27 combines with J gene TRBJ2-2; a possible D gene is TRBD1 (5 bases). This CDR3 comprises 14 residues. The V end was cut by 7 bases, the J end by 4 bases, with 13 bases between. Germline CDR1 MNHEY, CDR2 SMNVEV (reference sequence). CDR3 nucleotide sequence: TGTGCCAGCATGAGTTCCAGGGTCACCGGGGAGCTGTTTTTT. Translation gives CASMSSRVTGELFF.

This clone was seen just once. The rearrangement links TRBV27 to TRBJ2-3; D uncertain. CDR3 length: 13 amino acids. The germline V gene encodes CDR1 MNHEY and CDR2 SMNVEV (reference sequence). The ends were cut back, 0 bases at V and 2 bases at J, with 3 bases in the middle. The CDR3 sequence: CASSLSFTDTQYF. In DNA form, the CDR3 reads TGTGCCAGCAGTTTATCATTCACAGATACGCAGTATTTT.

The rearrangement joins TRBV9 to TRBJ1-2, with 9 bases identical to TRBD1. Germline V gene data show CDR1 as SGDLS and CDR2 as YYNGEE. After removal of 7 bases from V and 2 bases from J, the junction contained 6 bases not matched to a gene. The CDR3 is 14 amino acids. CDR3 DNA sequence: TGTGCCAGCCTTGGACAGGGGAAGAACTATGGCTACACCTTC. It specifies CASLGQGKNYGYTF. Combining the CDR3 with reference TRBV9 and TRBJ1-2 gives the whole variable domain DSGVTQTPKHLITATGQRVTLRCSPRSGDLSVYWYQQSLDQGLQFLIQYYNGEERAKGNILERFSAQQFPDLHSELNLSSLELGDSALYFCASLGQGKNYGYTFGSGTRLTVV.

The rearrangement links TRBV6-1 to TRBJ2-3, with 10 bases aligning to TRBD2. J was trimmed by 2 bases and V by 3 bases; bases with no gene match: 5. The CDR3 sequence is 16 residues long. The germline V gene has CDR1 MNHNS and CDR2 SASEGT. The DNA for the CDR3 is TGTGCCAGCAGTGACGTAGCGGGAGGCCACACAGATACGCAGTATTTT. This encodes CASSDVAGGHTDTQYF.

The rearrangement joins TRBV11-1 to TRBJ1-2, with TRBD1 as a possible D gene (5 bases). This CDR3 has 12 amino acids. V gave up 3 bases and J gave up 6 bases, with 8 bases separating them. Germline V gives CDR1 SGHAT, CDR2 FQDESV (reference sequence). CDR3 region: CASSFQGDGYTF. The CDR3 DNA follows: TGTGCCAGCAGCTTCCAAGGGGATGGCTACACCTTC.

This chain uses TRBV7-9 with TRBJ2-7; 7 positions match TRBD2. J lost 4 bases, V lost 8 bases, and 8 bases had no gene match. Germline CDR1 reads SEHNR; CDR2 reads FQNEAQ (reference sequence). The CDR3 consists of 13 residues. CDR3 DNA: TGTGCCAGCTCGAGGGCTAGCGGTTACGAGCAGTACTTC. This sequence encodes CASSRASGYEQYF.

This clone was counted a few times. This chain links TRBV30 with TRBJ2-2; no clear D gene. Germline loops: CDR1 GTSNPN, CDR2 SVGIG (reference sequence). This CDR3 is built from 11 residues. V gave up 4 bases and J gave up 8 bases, with 8 bases separating them. In nucleotides, the CDR3 is TGTGCCTGGAAGAGAGCGGGGGAGCTGTTTTTT. It specifies CAWKRAGELFF.

The V and J genes are TRBV4-2 and TRBJ1-2; possibly TRBD1 for D (6 bases). Germline CDR1 is LGHNA and CDR2 is YNFKEQ. This CDR3 spans 14 amino acids. V shed 0 bases and J shed 6 bases, with 11 bases lying between them. The CDR3 protein is CASSQEGGIDGYTF. The CDR3 bases are TGTGCCAGCAGCCAAGAAGGGGGAATCGATGGCTACACCTTC.

The J gene is TRBJ2-1, the V gene TRBV7-6, with 11 nucleotides matching TRBD2. J gave up 8 bases and V 4 bases, and 13 bases lay outside the gene matches. The CDR3 consists of 17 residues. CDR1 is SGHVS, CDR2 FNYEAQ, per germline. For the CDR3, the DNA is TGTGCCAGCAGCTCGATAGAACTAGCGGGAGAGTATTATGAGCAGTTCTTC. It codes for CASSSIELAGEYYEQFF.

This sequence joins TRBV19 and TRBJ2-7; 7 positions match TRBD1. Germline V lookup: CDR1 LNHDA, CDR2 SQIVND (reference sequence). This CDR3 has 15 residues. V was clipped by 5 bases and J by 1 base; unmatched bases: 8. In nucleotides, the CDR3 is TGTGCCAGTAGTGCGTCCCCGGGACAGTCCTACGAGCAGTACTTC. This translates into CASSASPGQSYEQYF.

J is TRBJ2-1 and V is TRBV28, with TRBD2 identical over 7 bases. Trimming removed 3 bases from V and 9 bases from J; junction bases left unmatched: 8. CDR1 is MDHEN, CDR2 SYDVKM, per germline. The CDR3 totals 14 residues. The CDR3 protein is CASSLGGDFGEQFF. In DNA, the CDR3 is TGTGCCAGCAGTTTGGGAGGGGACTTCGGTGAGCAGTTCTTC.

V gene TRBV5-1 combines with J gene TRBJ2-7; 10 positions agree with TRBD1. This CDR3 is 15 amino acids long. Germline V gene sequence: CDR1 SGHRS, CDR2 YFSETQ. Trimming removed 4 bases from V and 5 bases from J; junction bases left unmatched: 9. CDR3 sequence reads: CASSAPTGGFDEQYF. The DNA for the CDR3 is TGCGCCAGCAGCGCACCGACAGGGGGCTTCGACGAGCAGTACTTC.

This clone has just one count. This chain links TRBV14 with TRBJ2-7, with D perhaps assigned TRBD1 or TRBD2 (5 bases each). V shed 0 bases and J shed 1 base, with 19 bases lying between them. The CDR3 extends over 18 amino acids. Germline CDR1 and CDR2: SGHDN and FVKESK. The CDR3 nucleotides read TGTGCCAGCAGCCAAGAGTATGGGACGGGGACGAAATCCTACGAGCAGTACTTC. Its translation: CASSQEYGTGTKSYEQYF. The whole variable domain, filled in from reference TRBV14 and TRBJ2-7, reads EAGVTQFPSHSVIEKGQTVTLRCDPISGHDNLYWYRRVMGKEIKFLLHFVKESKQDESGMPNNRFLAERTGGTYSTLKVQPAELEDSGVYFCASSQEYGTGTKSYEQYFGPGTRLTVT.

V and J are TRBV4-1 and TRBJ2-7; no clear D. The V and J ends lost 0 bases and 2 bases respectively, with 8 bases between them. Germline CDR1 is MGHRA and CDR2 is YSYEKL. This CDR3 has 14 amino acids. The CDR3 DNA reads TGCGCCAGCAGCCAAGATAAGGGTCCCTACGAGCAGTACTTC. Amino acids: CASSQDKGPYEQYF.

The chain employs TRBV28 and TRBJ2-3; 12 nucleotides agree with TRBD2. After removal of 7 bases from V and 5 bases from J, the junction contained 7 bases not matched to a gene. Germline lookup yields CDR1 MDHEN and CDR2 SYDVKM. The CDR3 covers 15 residues. CDR3 residues: CASTPSGREGDTQYF. The CDR3 region has the DNA TGTGCCAGCACCCCTAGCGGGAGGGAAGGAGATACGCAGTATTTT. Combining the CDR3 with reference TRBV28 and TRBJ2-3 gives the whole variable domain DVKVTQSSRYLVKRTGEKVFLECVQDMDHENMFWYRQDPGLGLRLIYFSYDVKMKEKGDIPEGYSVSREKKERFSLILESASTNQTSMYLCASTPSGREGDTQYFGPGTRLTVL.

This clone turned up a few times. The V call is TRBV6-4, the J call TRBJ2-3, with TRBD2 matching 8 bases. Germline trimming cut 6 bases from V and 0 bases from J; bases unmatched to any gene: 2. The CDR3 extends over 14 amino acids. Germline V gives CDR1 MRHNA, CDR2 SNTAGT. CDR3 loop: CASSPSGSTDTQYF. CDR3 nucleotide sequence: TGTGCCAGCAGCCCTAGCGGGAGCACAGATACGCAGTATTTT.

The chain has TRBV11-2 and TRBJ2-7; unclear D gene. CDR1 and CDR2 (germline): SGHAT, FQNNGV. V lost 6 bases and J lost 2, with 14 bases in between. This CDR3 contains 14 residues. CDR3: CASSFTGVAYEQYF. The CDR3 nucleotides read TGTGCCAGCAGTTTCACGGGTGTGGCCTACGAGCAGTACTTC.

The J gene is TRBJ2-2, the V gene TRBV6-1, with a possible D match to TRBD1 (6 bases). The ends were cut back, 8 bases at V and 8 bases at J, with 21 bases in the middle. This CDR3 region has 15 residues. CDR1 is MNHNS and CDR2 is SASEGT in the germline V gene. CDR3 sequence reads: CASGLGQKPSGELFF. CDR3 coding DNA: TGTGCCAGCGGTCTGGGACAAAAACCTTCTGGGGAGCTGTTTTTT.

The V gene is TRBV6-5, the J gene TRBJ2-1; D remains unclear. V lost 5 bases to trimming and J lost 9 bases, with 17 bases between them. CDR3 length: 14 residues. Germline V gene data show CDR1 as MNHEY and CDR2 as SVGAGI. The CDR3, as DNA: TGTGCCAGCAGTGAAGGGTCTAATCAGGTTGAGCAGTTCTTC. Encoded protein: CASSEGSNQVEQFF.

The chain joins TRBV28 to TRBJ2-3; D may match TRBD1 or TRBD2 (6 bases each). The CDR3 contains 16 residues. V shed 7 bases and J shed 4 bases, with 21 bases lying between them. Germline lookup yields CDR1 MDHEN and CDR2 SYDVKM. The CDR3 DNA is TGTGCCAGCACCCGTTGGAGGGGGACCGGCCCAGATACGCAGTATTTT. Amino acids: CASTRWRGTGPDTQYF.

V usage is TRBV28 and J usage is TRBJ2-5; no clear D gene. The germline V gene has CDR1 MDHEN and CDR2 SYDVKM. With 9 bases removed from V and 3 bases from J, the gap between germline ends came to 17 bases. This CDR3 contains 14 residues. CDR3 region: CASATPQVEETQYF. For the CDR3, the DNA is TGTGCCAGTGCCACCCCCCAGGTGGAAGAGACCCAGTACTTC.

Here the CDR3 reads CASSLAGSSYNEQFF. CDR3 DNA sequence: TGTGCCAGCAGCCTCGCCGGGAGCTCCTACAATGAGCAGTTCTTC. The chain couples TRBV7-6 to TRBJ2-1, with D perhaps TRBD2 (6 bases). From germline, CDR1 is SGHVS and CDR2 FNYEAQ. Trimming pared 5 bases from V and 0 bases from J, leaving 11 bases between. The CDR3 runs to 15 residues.

The chain combines TRBV5-1 with TRBJ2-7, with 9 positions matching TRBD1. This CDR3 comprises 15 residues. V was clipped by 4 bases and J by 0 bases; unmatched bases: 5. Germline assignment: CDR1 SGHRS and CDR2 YFSETQ. The CDR3: CASSPGQGHSYEQYF. The CDR3 nucleotides are TGCGCCAGCAGCCCAGGACAGGGGCACTCCTACGAGCAGTACTTC.

The V call is TRBV27, the J call TRBJ2-2; D uncertain. The CDR3 consists of 12 residues. Trimming took off 3 bases at V and 4 bases at J, with 3 bases between the two ends. Germline V lookup: CDR1 MNHEY, CDR2 SMNVEV (reference sequence). CDR3 amino acids: CASSLGTGELFF. CDR3 DNA: TGTGCCAGCAGTTTGGGCACCGGGGAGCTGTTTTTT.

Turning to this clone: At one end, the junction sequence differs from germline, possibly due to a read error. V gene TRBV4-1 combines with J gene TRBJ1-3; D unclear. Germline CDR1 reads MGHRA; CDR2 reads YSYEKL. This CDR3 has 15 amino acids. CDR3 coding DNA: TGCGCCAGCAGCCAAGTGTTATACTCTGGAAGCACCATATATTTT. This codes for CASSQVLYSGSTIYF.

The chain joins TRBV7-2 to TRBJ2-7; D gene unclear. V gave up 6 bases and J gave up 2 bases, with 17 bases separating them. CDR3 length: 15 amino acids. Germline CDR1 is SGHTA and CDR2 is FQGNSA. The CDR3 region is CASRPNPAQPYEQYF. The DNA of the CDR3 is TGTGCCAGCAGACCTAACCCGGCACAGCCCTACGAGCAGTACTTC.

This clone was picked up one time. The chain uses TRBV7-9 and TRBJ2-3; unclear D gene. The CDR3 has 13 amino acids. V lost 3 bases to trimming and J lost 3 bases, with 7 bases between them. Germline values: CDR1 SEHNR, CDR2 FQNEAQ (reference sequence). The CDR3 spells CASSFVGTDTQYF. In DNA form, the CDR3 reads TGTGCCAGCAGCTTCGTGGGGACAGATACGCAGTATTTT.

This clone was recorded a few times. The genes are TRBV4-2 and TRBJ2-2, with 7 positions matching TRBD1. The length of the CDR3 is 13 residues. V lost 2 bases and J lost 6; bases outside the gene matches: 0. Germline-derived CDR1 and CDR2 are LGHNA and YNFKEQ. The DNA of the CDR3 is TGTGCCAGCAGCCAAACAGGGGCCGGGGAGCTGTTTTTT. The encoded protein is CASSQTGAGELFF.

The V and J genes are TRBV13 and TRBJ2-5, with TRBD2 matching 7 bases. The J call may be faulty, since TRBJ2-7 better matches the DNA end. Germline CDR1 is PRHDT and CDR2 is FYEKMQ (reference sequence). This CDR3 is 18 amino acids long. The CDR3 DNA follows: TGTGCCAGCAGCCGCGTTCAGGGTGGCGGGAGCCCGAATAACGAGCAGTACTTC. Its protein product is CASSRVQGGGSPNNEQYF.

The rearrangement joins TRBV19 to TRBJ2-1; D is uncertain. Germline CDR1 LNHDA, CDR2 SQIVND (reference sequence). The CDR3 loop spans 13 amino acids. Trimming removed 7 bases at V and 4 bases at J, with 11 bases between. The CDR3 sequence: CASKKASYNEQFF. CDR3 nucleotide sequence: TGTGCCAGTAAGAAAGCGTCGTACAATGAGCAGTTCTTC.

CDR3 nucleotides: TGCAGTGCTACGCAGGGCAATGAGCAGTTCTTC. Protein: CSATQGNEQFF. This chain connects TRBV20-1 to TRBJ2-1; D may be TRBD1 (5 bases). The V end lost 4 bases, the J end lost 6 bases, and 7 bases lay between the germline ends. This CDR3 has 11 amino acids. The germline CDR1 and CDR2 sequences are DFQATT and SNEGSKA (reference sequence).